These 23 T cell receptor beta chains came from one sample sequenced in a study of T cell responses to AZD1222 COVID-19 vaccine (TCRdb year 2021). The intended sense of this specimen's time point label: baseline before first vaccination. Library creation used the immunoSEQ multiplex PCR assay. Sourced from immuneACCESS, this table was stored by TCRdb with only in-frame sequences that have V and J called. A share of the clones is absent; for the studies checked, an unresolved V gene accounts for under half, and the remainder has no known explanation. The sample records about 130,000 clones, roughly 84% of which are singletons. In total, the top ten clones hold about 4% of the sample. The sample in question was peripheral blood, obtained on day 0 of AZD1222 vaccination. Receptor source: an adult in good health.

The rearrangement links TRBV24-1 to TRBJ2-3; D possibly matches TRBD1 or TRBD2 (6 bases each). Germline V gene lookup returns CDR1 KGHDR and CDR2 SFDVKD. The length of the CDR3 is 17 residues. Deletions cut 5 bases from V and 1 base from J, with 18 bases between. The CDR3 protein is CATSGGVGRGGTDTQYF. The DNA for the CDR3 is TGTGCCACCAGTGGGGGGGTTGGCAGGGGTGGCACAGATACGCAGTATTTT.

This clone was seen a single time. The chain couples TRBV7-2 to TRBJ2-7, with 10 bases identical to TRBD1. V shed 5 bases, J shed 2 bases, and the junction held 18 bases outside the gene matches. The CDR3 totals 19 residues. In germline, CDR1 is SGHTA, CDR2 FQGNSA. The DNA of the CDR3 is TGTGCCAGCAGCCTTAGAACTGCCGGGACAGGGGCTATAACCTACGAGCAGTACTTC. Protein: CASSLRTAGTGAITYEQYF.

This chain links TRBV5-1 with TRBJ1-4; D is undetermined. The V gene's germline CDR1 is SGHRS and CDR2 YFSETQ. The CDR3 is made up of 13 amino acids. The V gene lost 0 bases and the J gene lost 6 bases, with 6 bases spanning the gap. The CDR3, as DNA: TGCGCCAGCAGCTTGGTACAGTATGAAAAACTGTTTTTT. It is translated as CASSLVQYEKLFF.

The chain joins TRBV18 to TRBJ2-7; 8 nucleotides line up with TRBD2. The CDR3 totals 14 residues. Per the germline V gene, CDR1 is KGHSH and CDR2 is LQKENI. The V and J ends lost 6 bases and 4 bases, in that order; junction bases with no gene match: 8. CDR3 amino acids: CASSQFPSGYEQYF. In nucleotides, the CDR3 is TGTGCCAGCTCTCAATTTCCTAGCGGGTACGAGCAGTACTTC.

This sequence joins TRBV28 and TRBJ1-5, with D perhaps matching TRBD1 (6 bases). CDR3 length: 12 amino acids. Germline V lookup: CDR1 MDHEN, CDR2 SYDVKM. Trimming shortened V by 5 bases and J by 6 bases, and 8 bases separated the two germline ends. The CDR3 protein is CASSTGIQPQHF. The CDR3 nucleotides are TGTGCCAGCAGTACAGGGATTCAGCCCCAGCATTTT.

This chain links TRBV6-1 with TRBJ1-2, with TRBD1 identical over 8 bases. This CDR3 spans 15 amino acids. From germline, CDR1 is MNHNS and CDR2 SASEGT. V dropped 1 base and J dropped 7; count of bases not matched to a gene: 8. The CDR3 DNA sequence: TGTGCCAGCAGTGAAGGGACAGGGTTAATGGCTGGCTACACCTTC. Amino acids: CASSEGTGLMAGYTF.

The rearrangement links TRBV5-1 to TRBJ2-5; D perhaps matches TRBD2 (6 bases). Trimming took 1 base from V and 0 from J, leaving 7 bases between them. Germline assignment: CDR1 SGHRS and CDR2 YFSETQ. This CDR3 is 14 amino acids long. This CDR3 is CASSLRRDQETQYF. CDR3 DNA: TGCGCCAGCAGCTTGAGGAGGGACCAAGAGACCCAGTACTTC.

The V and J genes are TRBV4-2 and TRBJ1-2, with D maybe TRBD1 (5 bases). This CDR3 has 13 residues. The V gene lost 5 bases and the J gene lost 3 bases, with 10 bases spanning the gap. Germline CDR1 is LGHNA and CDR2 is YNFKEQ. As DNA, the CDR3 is TGTGCCAGCAGCGGCGGGGCCTACTATGGCTACACCTTC. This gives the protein CASSGGAYYGYTF.

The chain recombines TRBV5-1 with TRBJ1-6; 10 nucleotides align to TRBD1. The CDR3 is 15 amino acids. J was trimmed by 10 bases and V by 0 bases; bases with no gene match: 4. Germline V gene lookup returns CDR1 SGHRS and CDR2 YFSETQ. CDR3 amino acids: CASSLVGTGDSPLHF. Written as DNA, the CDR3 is TGCGCCAGCAGCTTGGTCGGGACAGGGGACTCACCCCTCCACTTT.

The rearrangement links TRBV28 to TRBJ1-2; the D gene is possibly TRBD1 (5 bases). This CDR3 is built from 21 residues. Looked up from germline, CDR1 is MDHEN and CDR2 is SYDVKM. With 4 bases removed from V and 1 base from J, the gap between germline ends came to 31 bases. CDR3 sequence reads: CASSSQGIRLEESQFNYGYTF. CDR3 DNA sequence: TGTGCCAGCAGTTCCCAGGGAATCAGGCTAGAGGAGTCCCAGTTTAACTATGGCTACACCTTC.

This chain's CDR3 is CASSLEGGAKPQHF. The CDR3 region has the DNA TGTGCCAGCAGCTTGGAGGGGGGCGCGAAGCCCCAGCATTTT. The V call is TRBV5-5, the J call TRBJ1-5, with D perhaps TRBD1 (6 bases). The V and J ends lost 0 bases and 8 bases respectively, with 12 bases between them. This CDR3 spans 14 amino acids. The germline V gene has CDR1 SGHKS and CDR2 YYEKEE (reference sequence).

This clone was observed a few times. As DNA, the CDR3 is TGTGCCAGCAGCTTGGGGGTTGGCACAGATACGCAGTATTTT. Translation gives CASSLGVGTDTQYF. J is TRBJ2-3 and V is TRBV5-6; D is unresolved. The CDR3 length is 14 residues. The germline V and J ends were trimmed by 0 bases and 1 base, with 6 bases remaining between them. Germline CDR1 SGHDT, CDR2 YYEEEE.

The CDR3 DNA sequence: TGCGCCAGCAGCTTGGTTCGGACAGCTTCATACAATGAGCAGTTCTTC. Protein: CASSLVRTASYNEQFF. The V gene is TRBV5-1, the J gene TRBJ2-1; perhaps TRBD1 as D (6 bases). The CDR3 runs to 16 residues. V lost 0 bases and J lost 4, with 14 bases in between. From germline, CDR1 is SGHRS and CDR2 YFSETQ.

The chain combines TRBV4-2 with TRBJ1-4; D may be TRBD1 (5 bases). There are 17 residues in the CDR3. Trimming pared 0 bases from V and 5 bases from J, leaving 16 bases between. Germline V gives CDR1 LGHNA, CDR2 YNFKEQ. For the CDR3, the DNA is TGTGCCAGCAGCCAAGATAGCCAGGGAAGGAGAAATGAAAAACTGTTTTTT. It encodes CASSQDSQGRRNEKLFF.

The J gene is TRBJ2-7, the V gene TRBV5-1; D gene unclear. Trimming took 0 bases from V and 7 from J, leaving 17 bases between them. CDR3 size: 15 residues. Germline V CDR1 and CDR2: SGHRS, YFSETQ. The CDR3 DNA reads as TGCGCCAGCAGCTTGGCCGCTGGAGCAGAGCAAGAGCAGTACTTC. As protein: CASSLAAGAEQEQYF.

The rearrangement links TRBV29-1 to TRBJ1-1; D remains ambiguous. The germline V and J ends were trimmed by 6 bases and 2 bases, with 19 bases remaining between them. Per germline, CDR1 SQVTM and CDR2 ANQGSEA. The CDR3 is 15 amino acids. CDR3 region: CSVDLNTGSNTEAFF. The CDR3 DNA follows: TGCAGCGTCGACCTAAATACCGGGAGTAACACTGAAGCTTTCTTT.

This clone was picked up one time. The CDR3 nucleotides are TGTGCCAGCAGTTACTCGCCAAACTCTGGAAACACCATATATTTT. It encodes CASSYSPNSGNTIYF. The chain has TRBV6-6 and TRBJ1-3; D ambiguous. The V end was cut by 0 bases, the J end by 0 bases, with 6 bases between. The CDR3 loop spans 15 amino acids. Germline V gives CDR1 MNHNY, CDR2 SVGAGI (reference sequence).

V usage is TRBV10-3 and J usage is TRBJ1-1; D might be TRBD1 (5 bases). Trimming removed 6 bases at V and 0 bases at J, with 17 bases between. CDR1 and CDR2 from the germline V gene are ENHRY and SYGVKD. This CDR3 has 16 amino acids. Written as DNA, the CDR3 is TGTGCCATCAGGGATGAACAGGCGCCTCTGAACACTGAAGCTTTCTTT. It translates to CAIRDEQAPLNTEAFF.

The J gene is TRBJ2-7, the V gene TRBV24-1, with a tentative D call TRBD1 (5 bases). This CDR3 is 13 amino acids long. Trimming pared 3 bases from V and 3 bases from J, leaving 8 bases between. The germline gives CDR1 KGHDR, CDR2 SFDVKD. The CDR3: CATSDLDNYEQYF. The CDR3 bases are TGTGCCACCAGTGATCTGGACAACTACGAGCAGTACTTC.

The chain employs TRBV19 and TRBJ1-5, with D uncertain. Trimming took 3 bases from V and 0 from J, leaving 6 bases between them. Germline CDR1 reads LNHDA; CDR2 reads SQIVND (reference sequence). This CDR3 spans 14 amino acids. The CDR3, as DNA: TGTGCCAGTAGTATCAGCAGTAGCAATCAGCCCCAGCATTTT. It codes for CASSISSSNQPQHF.

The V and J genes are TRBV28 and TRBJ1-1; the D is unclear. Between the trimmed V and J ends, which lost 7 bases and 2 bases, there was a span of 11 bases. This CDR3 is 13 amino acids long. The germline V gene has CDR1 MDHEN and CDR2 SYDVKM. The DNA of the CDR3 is TGTGCCAGCATAAGCGGGGTCAACACTGAAGCTTTCTTT. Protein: CASISGVNTEAFF.

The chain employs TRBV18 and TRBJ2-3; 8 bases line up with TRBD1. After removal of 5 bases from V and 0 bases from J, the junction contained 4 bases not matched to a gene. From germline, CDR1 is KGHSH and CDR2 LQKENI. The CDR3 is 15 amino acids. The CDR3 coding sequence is TGTGCCAGCTCATCTCGGACAGGGAGCACAGATACGCAGTATTTT. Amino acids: CASSSRTGSTDTQYF.

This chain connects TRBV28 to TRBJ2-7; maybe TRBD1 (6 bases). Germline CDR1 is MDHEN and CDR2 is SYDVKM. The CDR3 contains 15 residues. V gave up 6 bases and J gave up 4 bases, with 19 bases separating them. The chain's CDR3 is CASSPTGPPVYEQYF. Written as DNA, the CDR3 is TGTGCCAGCAGCCCAACAGGGCCCCCCGTTTACGAGCAGTACTTC.